This is a list of T cell receptor beta chains from one sample in a study of metastatic and nonmetastatic thyroid tumors. TCRdb re-analyzed the PCR reads using MiXCR. The data contain about 21,000 clones, roughly 20% of them singletons. Material: adjacent normal tissue. These receptors all stem from a female donor with papillary thyroid cancer or a benign thyroid nodule (not recorded which). Some clones in this sample may be carry-over from other donors' samples. The conserved cysteine and the conserved F or W are not part of the CDR3 here. The D gene is left open where the match is weak. Some rows have no size entry. The others give once, few or many, or a class for an expanded clone.

CDR3 | J | size | V | D
ASSTPGTSGGLSYNEQF | TRBJ2-1 | - | TRBV7-2 | TRBD2
ASSLSLRSAGQY | TRBJ2-7 | - | TRBV28 | -
ASSGGAFEETQY | TRBJ2-5 | many | TRBV5-8 | -
ASSTQIAYEQY | TRBJ2-7 | few | TRBV6-4 | -
ASSPGCPLPGSGETQY | TRBJ2-5 | - | TRBV6-1 | -
SARDGYT | TRBJ1-2 | - | TRBV20-1 | -
SARGVYEQY | TRBJ2-7 | few | TRBV20-1 | -
ARDLGADSEAF | TRBJ1-1 | once | TRBV7-3 | -
ASTTRTGGVGYT | TRBJ1-2 | few | TRBV28 | TRBD1
AWSPGAVNEQF | TRBJ2-1 | - | TRBV30 | -
ASIRGTREGEQY | TRBJ2-7 | few | TRBV6-1 | TRBD1
ASSLDLGVDTEAF | TRBJ1-1 | few | TRBV5-1 | -
ASRQGLGGIYGYT | TRBJ1-2 | few | TRBV6-4 | -
ASRPGGTYEQY | TRBJ2-7 | - | TRBV28 | TRBD1
ASSRPGVAGELF | TRBJ2-2 | few | TRBV6-4 | -
ASSLGAGSEAF | TRBJ1-1 | - | TRBV5-1 | -
ANSFRGSLGGTQY | TRBJ2-5 | few | TRBV27 | -
ASSQGGSPGPWTDTQY | TRBJ2-3 | many | TRBV4-2 | -
ASSSLRDPYEQY | TRBJ2-7 | medium-sized | TRBV2 | -
ASSWSGTSVGEQF | TRBJ2-1 | - | TRBV11-2 | TRBD2
ASSVPGGGDYGYT | TRBJ1-2 | few | TRBV9 | TRBD1
ASSGTGTRNQPQH | TRBJ1-5 | once | TRBV13 | -
ASIQEGRTGEGYGYT | TRBJ1-2 | - | TRBV4-2 | TRBD1
ASGTGGVDNYGYT | TRBJ1-2 | - | TRBV28 | TRBD1
ASTKTGMMTGELF | TRBJ2-2 | - | TRBV5-5 | -
ALRGDGQETQY | TRBJ2-5 | few | TRBV10-3 | -
ASSPQAGRTDTQY | TRBJ2-3 | few | TRBV11-2 | TRBD2
ASRPSSGIIQY | TRBJ2-7 | once | TRBV7-9 | -
ASTSRQGSYEQY | TRBJ2-7 | few | TRBV27 | TRBD1